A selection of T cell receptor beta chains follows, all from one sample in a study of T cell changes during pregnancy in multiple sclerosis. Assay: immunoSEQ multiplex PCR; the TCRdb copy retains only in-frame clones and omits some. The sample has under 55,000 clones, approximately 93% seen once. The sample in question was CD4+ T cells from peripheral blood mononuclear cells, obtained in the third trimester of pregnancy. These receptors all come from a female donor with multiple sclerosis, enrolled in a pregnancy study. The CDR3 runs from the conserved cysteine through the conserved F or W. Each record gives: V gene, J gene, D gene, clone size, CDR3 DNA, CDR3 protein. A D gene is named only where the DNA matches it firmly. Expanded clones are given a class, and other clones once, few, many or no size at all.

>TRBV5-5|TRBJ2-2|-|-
TGTGCCAGCAGCCTCCCTGGGGGGGGCGGCGGGGAGCTGTTTTTT
CASSLPGGGGGELFF
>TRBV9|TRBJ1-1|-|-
TGTGCCAGCAGCGTAGCTCCGGGAGACTATATGAACACTGAAGCTTTCTTT
CASSVAPGDYMNTEAFF
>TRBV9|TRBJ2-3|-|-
TGTGCCAGCAGCGTAGATGGGGGCGCGTCACCAGATACGCAGTATTTT
CASSVDGGASPDTQYF
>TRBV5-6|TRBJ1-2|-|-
TGTGCCAGCAGCCCCGGGCGGGGTGGCAACTATGGCTACACCTTC
CASSPGRGGNYGYTF
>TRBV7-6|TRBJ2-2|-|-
TGTGCCAGCAGCTTATTGGAGGCCGGGGAGCTGTTTTTT
CASSLLEAGELFF
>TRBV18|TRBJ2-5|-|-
TGTGCCAGCTCACCACGTTCCAGGGGCGGACAAGAGACCCAGTACTTC
CASSPRSRGGQETQYF
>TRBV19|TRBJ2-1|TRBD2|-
TGTGCCACGCAGCGGGGAGGCGGCGAGCAGTTCTTC
CATQRGGGEQFF
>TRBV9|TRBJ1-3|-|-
TGTGCCAGCAGCGCCCGACCTACCAGGGGAGACACCATATATTTT
CASSARPTRGDTIYF
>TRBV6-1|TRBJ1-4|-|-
TGTGCCAGCAGTTCGACAGCAACTAATGAAAAACTGTTTTTT
CASSSTATNEKLFF
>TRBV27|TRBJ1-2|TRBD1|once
TGTGCCAGCAAAACCTACAGGGGGCGGAACGATGGCTACACCTTC
CASKTYRGRNDGYTF
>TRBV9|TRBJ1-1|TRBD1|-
TGTGCCAGCAGCGGCATGCGCCAGGGGGATTATGACACTGAAGCTTTCTTT
CASSGMRQGDYDTEAFF
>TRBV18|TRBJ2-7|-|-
TGTGCCAGCTCAAGCCAAGTCGAGCAGTACTTC
CASSSQVEQYF
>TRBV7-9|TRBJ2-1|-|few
TGTGCCAGCAGCTTAGCAAGAGGTTACAATGAGCAGTTCTTC
CASSLARGYNEQFF
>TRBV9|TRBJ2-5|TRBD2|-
TGTGCCAGCAGCGTAGGGGGGGGAGGGACCCAAGAGACCCAGTACTTC
CASSVGGGGTQETQYF
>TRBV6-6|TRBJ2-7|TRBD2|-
TGTGCCAGCAGTTACGGGGCTAGCGGGACCTACGAGCAGTACTTC
CASSYGASGTYEQYF
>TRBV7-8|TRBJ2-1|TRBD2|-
TGTGCCAGCAGCTTCCCGGGACTAGCGGGAGGCAATGAGCAGTTCTTC
CASSFPGLAGGNEQFF
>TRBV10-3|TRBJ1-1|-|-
TGTGCCATCAGGATACAGGGGAACACTGAAGCTTTCTTT
CAIRIQGNTEAFF
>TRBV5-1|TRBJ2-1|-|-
TGCGCCAGCAGCTTGGTCGAGACTAGCTCCTACAATGAGCAGTTCTTC
CASSLVETSSYNEQFF
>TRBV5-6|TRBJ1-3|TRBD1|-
TGTGCCAGCAGCCCAGGGACAGGGTACGGAAACACCATATATTTT
CASSPGTGYGNTIYF
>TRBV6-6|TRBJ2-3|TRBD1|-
TGTGCCAGCAGTGTCTCGGACAGGGGGAGATCCCTTGGGCAGTATTTT
CASSVSDRGRSLGQYF
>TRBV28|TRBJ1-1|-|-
TGTGCCAGCAGCCCAGGGCTTATGAACACTGAAGCTTTCTTT
CASSPGLMNTEAFF
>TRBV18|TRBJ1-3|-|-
TGTGCCAGCTCACCACAGGGAGTCTCTGGAAACACCATATATTTT
CASSPQGVSGNTIYF
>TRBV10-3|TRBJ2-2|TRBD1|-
TGTGCCATCAGTGCGGACAGGTCAACCACCGGGGAGCTGTTTTTT
CAISADRSTTGELFF
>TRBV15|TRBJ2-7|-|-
TGTGCCACCAGCAGAGGAGCCCACGAGCAGTACTTC
CATSRGAHEQYF
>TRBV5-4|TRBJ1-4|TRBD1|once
TGTGCCAGCAGCTTGACCGGGACAGGAAGAGAAAAACTGTTTTTT
CASSLTGTGREKLFF
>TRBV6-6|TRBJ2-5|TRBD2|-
TGTGCCAGCTGCGGGAGGGCCCAAGAGACCCAGTACTTC
CASCGRAQETQYF
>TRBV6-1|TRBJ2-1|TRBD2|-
TGTGCCAGCAGTGAATTCGCTCTCGGTATCGCGGGAGGGCGTAATGAGCAGTTCTTC
CASSEFALGIAGGRNEQFF
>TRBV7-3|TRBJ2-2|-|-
TGTGCCAGCAGCCCAGGGGTCACCGGGGAGCTGTTTTTT
CASSPGVTGELFF
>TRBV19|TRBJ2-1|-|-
TGTGCCAGTACCCGAAGTCGGCTAGCAAACAATGAGCAGTTCTTC
CASTRSRLANNEQFF
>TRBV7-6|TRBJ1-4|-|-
TGTGCCAGCAGCGCCATACAGGGTTCGGGAGAAAAACTGTTTTTT
CASSAIQGSGEKLFF
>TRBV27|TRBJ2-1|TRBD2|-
TGTGCCAGCAGGAGACTAGCGGGAGTGTACAATGAGCAGTTCTTC
CASRRLAGVYNEQFF
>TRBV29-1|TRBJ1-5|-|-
TGCAGCGTGGGGGGAGGGAATCAGCCCCAGCATTTT
CSVGGGNQPQHF
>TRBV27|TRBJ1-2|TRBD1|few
TGTGCCAGCAGTTCGGACAGGCCACCTACAGGCTACACCTTC
CASSSDRPPTGYTF
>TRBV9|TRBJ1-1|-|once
TGTGCCAGCAGCGTAGCGGCAGGGCAGGGATACACTGAAGCTTTCTTT
CASSVAAGQGYTEAFF
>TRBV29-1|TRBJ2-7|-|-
TGCAGCGCTACCGGACAGAGACCCTCCTACGAGCAGTACTTC
CSATGQRPSYEQYF
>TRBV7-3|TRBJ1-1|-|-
TGTGCCAGCAGCTTAGGTGGACTGCACCTCGGGACTGAAGCTTTCTTT
CASSLGGLHLGTEAFF
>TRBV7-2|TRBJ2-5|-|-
TGTGCCAGCAGCTTGTCGGTCCAAGAGACCCAGTACTTC
CASSLSVQETQYF
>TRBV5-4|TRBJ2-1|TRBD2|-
TGTGCCAGCAGCTTGGGCGGGGGGTACAATGAGCAGTTCTTC
CASSLGGGYNEQFF
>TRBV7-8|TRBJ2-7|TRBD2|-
TGTGCCAGCAGCTTTGCTAGCGGCTACGAGCAGTACTTC
CASSFASGYEQYF
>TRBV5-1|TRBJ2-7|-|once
TGCGCCAGCAGCCTGAACTTTCAGGGTTTTCTGATATTC
CASSLNFQGFLIF
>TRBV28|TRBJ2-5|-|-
TGTGCCAGCAGTCAGGTACAAGAGACCCAGTACTTC
CASSQVQETQYF
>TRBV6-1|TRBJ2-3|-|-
TGTGCCAGCAGCCCCCGGGACGGGAGTACGGATACGCAGTATTTT
CASSPRDGSTDTQYF
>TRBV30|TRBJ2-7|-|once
TGTGCCTGGAGTCACAGTCCCTACGAGCAGTACTTC
CAWSHSPYEQYF
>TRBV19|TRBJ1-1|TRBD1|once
TGTGCCAGTAGTATAGACGGACAGGGCATCATGAACACTGAAGCTTTCTTT
CASSIDGQGIMNTEAFF
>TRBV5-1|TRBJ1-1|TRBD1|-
TGCGCCAGCAGCCCGAGACAGGGGGCTGAAGCTTTCTTT
CASSPRQGAEAFF
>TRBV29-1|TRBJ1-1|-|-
TGCAGCGTTGAACTCCACATCCTTTTGAACACTGAAGCTTTCTTT
CSVELHILLNTEAFF
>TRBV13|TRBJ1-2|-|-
TGTGCCAGCAGCTTTTCCGGAGCTAACTATGGCTACACCTTC
CASSFSGANYGYTF
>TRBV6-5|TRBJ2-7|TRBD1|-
TGTGCCAGCAGTTTAGGACAGGGTCGGGACGAGCAGTACTTC
CASSLGQGRDEQYF
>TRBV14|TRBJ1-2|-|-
TGTGCCAGCAGCCATGACGACAGTCTCTTGGGCTACACCTTC
CASSHDDSLLGYTF
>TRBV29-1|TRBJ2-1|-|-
TGCAGCGTTGGACAGACGTACAATGAGCAGTTCTTC
CSVGQTYNEQFF
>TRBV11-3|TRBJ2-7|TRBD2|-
TGTGCCAGCAGCCCTATAGCGGGGGGAACCTACGAGCAGTACTTC
CASSPIAGGTYEQYF
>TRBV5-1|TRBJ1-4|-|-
TGCGCCAGCAGCTTGCAAGGGGCCGTTCGTGGTGAAAAACTGTTTTTT
CASSLQGAVRGEKLFF
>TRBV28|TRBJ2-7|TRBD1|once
TGTGCCAGCAGTTTCCAGGGGGCCTACGAGCAGTACTTC
CASSFQGAYEQYF
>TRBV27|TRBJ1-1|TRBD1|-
TGTGCCAGCAGTTTAACAGGGGGCACTGAAGCTTTCTTT
CASSLTGGTEAFF
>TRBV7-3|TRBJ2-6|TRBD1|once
TGTGCCAGCAGCCCCGGGACAGGGGATTTTTCTGGGGCCAACGTCCTGACTTTC
CASSPGTGDFSGANVLTF
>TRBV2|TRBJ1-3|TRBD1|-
TGTGCCAGCAGGGGACAGGGGGAAGACAGGGGAAACACCATATATTTT
CASRGQGEDRGNTIYF
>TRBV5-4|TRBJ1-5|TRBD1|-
TGTGCCAGCATCCGAACAGGGGGCGCGGGGAGCAATCAGCCCCAGCATTTT
CASIRTGGAGSNQPQHF